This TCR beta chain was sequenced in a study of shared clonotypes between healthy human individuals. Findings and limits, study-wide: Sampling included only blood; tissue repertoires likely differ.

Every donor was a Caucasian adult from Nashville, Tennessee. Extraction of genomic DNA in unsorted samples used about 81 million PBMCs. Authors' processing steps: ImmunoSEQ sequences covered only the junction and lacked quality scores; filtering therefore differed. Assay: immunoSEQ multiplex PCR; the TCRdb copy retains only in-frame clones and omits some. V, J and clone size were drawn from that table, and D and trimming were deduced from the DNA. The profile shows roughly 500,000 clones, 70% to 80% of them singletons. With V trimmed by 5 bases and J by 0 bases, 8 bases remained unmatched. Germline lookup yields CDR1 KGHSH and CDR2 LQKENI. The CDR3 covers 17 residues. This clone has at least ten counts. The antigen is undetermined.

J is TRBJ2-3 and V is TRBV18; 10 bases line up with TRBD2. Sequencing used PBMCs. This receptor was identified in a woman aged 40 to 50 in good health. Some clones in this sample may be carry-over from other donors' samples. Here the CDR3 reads CASSTTGTSASTDTQYF. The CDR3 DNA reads TGTGCCAGCTCAACCACCGGGACTAGCGCTAGCACAGATACGCAGTATTTT.